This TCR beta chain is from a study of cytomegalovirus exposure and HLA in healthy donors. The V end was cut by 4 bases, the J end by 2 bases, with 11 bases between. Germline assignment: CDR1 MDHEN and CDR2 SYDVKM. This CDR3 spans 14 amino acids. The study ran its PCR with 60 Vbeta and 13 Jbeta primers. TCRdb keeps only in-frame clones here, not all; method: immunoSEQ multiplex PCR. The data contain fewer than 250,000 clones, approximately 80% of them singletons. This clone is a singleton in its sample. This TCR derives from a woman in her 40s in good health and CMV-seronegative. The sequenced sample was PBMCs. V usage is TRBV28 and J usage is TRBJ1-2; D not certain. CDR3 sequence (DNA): TGTGCCAGCAGTTGGGGAGGCGGAAACTATGGCTACACCTTC. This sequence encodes CASSWGGGNYGYTF.